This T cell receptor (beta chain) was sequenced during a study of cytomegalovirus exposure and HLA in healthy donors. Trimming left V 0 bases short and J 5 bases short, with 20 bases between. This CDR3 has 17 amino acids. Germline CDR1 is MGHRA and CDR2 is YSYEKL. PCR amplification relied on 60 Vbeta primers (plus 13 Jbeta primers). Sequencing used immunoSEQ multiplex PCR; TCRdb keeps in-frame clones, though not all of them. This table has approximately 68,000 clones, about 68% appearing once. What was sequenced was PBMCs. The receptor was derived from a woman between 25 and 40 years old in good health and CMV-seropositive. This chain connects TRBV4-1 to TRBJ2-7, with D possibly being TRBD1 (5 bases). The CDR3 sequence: CASSQDPRTPTSHEQYF. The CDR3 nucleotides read TGCGCCAGCAGCCAAGACCCAAGGACACCTACGTCTCACGAGCAGTACTTC.